The sequence of this T cell receptor (beta chain) was determined in a study of shared clonotypes between healthy human individuals. Assay: immunoSEQ multiplex PCR; the TCRdb copy retains only in-frame clones and omits some. The sample lists some 2 million clones, roughly 95% occurring once. Worth noting for this clone: Other nucleotide sequences in the sample specify the same CDR3.

The sample comprised naive CD4+ T cells sorted from blood. Subset denoted: CD45RA+ positively selected. This TCR came from a man aged 18 to 29 in good health.

DNA of the CDR3: TGCGCCAGCAGCTTGGACAGGGTCTACGAGCAGTACTTC. Residues: CASSLDRVYEQYF. The chain couples TRBV5-1 to TRBJ2-7, with D possibly being TRBD1 (6 bases). This CDR3 is 13 amino acids long. The germline V gene encodes CDR1 SGHRS and CDR2 YFSETQ. The V gene lost 0 bases and the J gene lost 3 bases, with 7 bases spanning the gap.